Listed below are T cell receptor beta chains from one sample, sequenced in a study of blood T cell repertoires in COVID-19. The table came from immunoSEQ multiplex PCR; TCRdb's copy has only in-frame clones and leaves some out. Among about 270,000 clones listed, about 88% were seen once. Sequenced input: PBMCs or T cells enriched from blood (not recorded which). These receptor sequences come from a woman between 50 and 59 years old who had recovered from COVID-19. Each CDR3 is given with its conserved first and last residue. D genes are given only for firm matches. A row's size may be missing; if present it is once, few, many or a size class.

d_call,v_call,clone_size,j_call,cdr3_aa,cdr3_nt
NA,TRBV5-1,NA,TRBJ2-1,CASSPRGRGSNEQFF,TGCGCCAGCAGCCCGAGGGGCAGGGGATCCAATGAGCAGTTCTTC
NA,TRBV5-6,NA,TRBJ2-1,CASSLAAGVYNEQFF,TGTGCCAGCAGCTTGGCTGCAGGGGTCTACAATGAGCAGTTCTTC
NA,TRBV28,NA,TRBJ1-1,CASSLQTGNTEAFF,TGTGCCAGCAGTTTACAGACGGGGAACACTGAAGCTTTCTTT
NA,TRBV4-3,NA,TRBJ2-7,CASSQDRGGGPFPYEQYF,TGCGCCAGCAGCCAAGATCGAGGAGGGGGCCCGTTTCCCTACGAGCAGTACTTC
NA,TRBV5-4,NA,TRBJ1-1,CASSLKAGLMNTEAFF,TGTGCCAGCAGCTTGAAGGCAGGCCTAATGAACACTGAAGCTTTCTTT
TRBD1,TRBV7-2,NA,TRBJ1-4,CASSPDRGGEKLFF,TGTGCCAGCAGCCCAGACAGGGGCGGTGAAAAACTGTTTTTT
TRBD2,TRBV5-1,NA,TRBJ2-5,CASSLAASGVQETQYF,TGCGCCAGCAGCTTGGCAGCTAGCGGAGTACAAGAGACCCAGTACTTC
NA,TRBV18,NA,TRBJ1-1,CASSPEKQGLTEAFF,TGTGCCAGCTCACCTGAAAAGCAGGGACTCACTGAAGCTTTCTTT
NA,TRBV6-5,once,TRBJ1-3,CASSPWTAGNTIYF,TGTGCCAGCAGTCCATGGACAGCCGGAAACACCATATATTTT
TRBD1,TRBV6-1,NA,TRBJ1-5,CASSDNRGNQPQHF,TGTGCCAGCAGTGACAACAGGGGGAATCAGCCCCAGCATTTT
NA,TRBV18,once,TRBJ1-2,CASSSQTERAYGYTF,TGTGCCAGCTCATCTCAGACAGAACGGGCCTATGGCTACACCTTC
TRBD2,TRBV5-1,NA,TRBJ2-5,CASSLGLAGIETQYF,TGCGCCAGCAGCTTGGGACTAGCGGGAATTGAGACCCAGTACTTC
TRBD2,TRBV28,NA,TRBJ2-5,CASSLRGGAQETQYF,TGTGCCAGCAGTTTACGCGGGGGGGCCCAAGAGACCCAGTACTTC
NA,TRBV6-5,NA,TRBJ2-7,CATTAQGGLEQYF,TGTGCCACCACAGCACAGGGTGGTCTCGAGCAGTACTTC
TRBD2,TRBV7-3,NA,TRBJ2-1,CASSVLAGSYNEQFF,TGTGCCAGCAGCGTGTTAGCGGGCTCCTACAATGAGCAGTTCTTC
NA,TRBV28,NA,TRBJ2-4,CASSPGFGGNIQYF,TGTGCCAGCAGTCCAGGGTTCGGAGGGAACATTCAGTACTTC